The source of this TCR beta chain is a study of beta chain features in type 1 diabetes (dated by TCRdb to the late 2010s). Notes on the research overall: No differences in mean age, gender distribution, total cell number or subset yield were found between patients and healthy donors. A total of 90 million to 140 million sorted cells were examined across all samples, and RNA yield correlated strongly with the number of cells per subset. In the study, recently diagnosed type 1 diabetes patients and matched healthy donors were compared on the TCRB repertoires of their sorted circulating CD4+ T cell subsets. Regulatory and stem cell-like memory subsets were obtained from only 8 patients and about 8 healthy donors, while naive and central memory subsets were obtained from all 30 or so donors. The study at large found these results: Naive, central memory and regulatory TCRB repertoires appeared to be more similar among patients than among healthy donors. At VDJ recombination sites, patients with type 1 diabetes made fewer insertions and deleted more nucleotides, a pattern implying thymic rearrangement abnormalities. Because small numbers of individuals were included in the HLA sub-analyses, any influence of HLA type on TCRB rearrangement was left unresolved. A moderate but significant shortening of TCRB CDR3 length was observed in type 1 diabetes patients in all four CD4+ subsets. Shorter templates might be favored by PCR, yet because patient and control samples were amplified and corrected together, any such skew would affect both groups equally. Because cDNA rather than genomic DNA was sequenced, highly expressing activated cells could have been over-represented, although no difference in activation and CD3 levels was found between groups.

The CDR3 starts with the cysteine, ends with the phenylalanine, and has 12 residues. Only CDR3 DNA remains: 36 bases, in frame from the first base. Looking up the germline V gene (reference sequence) yields CDR1 MNHNY and CDR2 SVGAGI. A distance of 4 bases separates the germline ends of V and J, which lose 6 bases and 0 bases respectively. This clone was seen a few times. The clone's antigen remains unknown. Base qualities are not recorded, but no much larger clone differs from it by a single base. The entire amount of isolated RNA was reverse transcribed using the High Capacity cDNA Reverse Transcription Kit, so the sequenced TCRB transcripts were expressed ones. Deep immunoSEQ sequencing was performed on naive, central memory and regulatory T cell samples, with an average of around 3.5 million total reads per sample. Sorted cells were lysed in RLT buffer, and RNA was extracted using DNase-treated RNeasy Micro or Mini kits according to cell number. Each cell subset was processed separately to prevent cross-contamination, with patient and healthy donor samples processed together. The immunoSEQ multiplex PCR was used to amplify TCRB sequences from cDNA, yielding 87-bp fragments that span the CDR3 region. The amplicons were sequenced using the Illumina HiSeq platform. Regarding the original processing steps: Synthetic template baselines were used to correct PCR bias computationally, reads within Hamming distance 2 were collapsed, and singletons that could not be merged were discarded. By aligning reads against IMGT, V, D and J genes, CDR3 length, and insertions or deletions at six rearrangement sites were assigned. Within each subset, clonotype counts were normalized to sorted cell number, and only after that were true diversity and Gini coefficients computed with the tcR R package. The overlap coefficient, calculated on TCRB nucleotide sequences, was used to measure repertoire sharing. Out-of-frame TCRB sequences from naive cells were analyzed to stand in for the pre-selection repertoire. TCRdb carries this immuneACCESS record with in-frame sequences only. Its versions omit some clonotypes, under half of them owing to an unresolved V gene in the studies checked, with the rest unexplained. V, J and clone size derive from that table, while D and trimming were established from the DNA sequence. This sample holds approximately 600,000 clones; under 15% were observed only once. The ten biggest clones cover roughly 0.11% of the sample.

From each donor, a single peripheral blood sample of about 100 mL on average was drawn into heparinised tubes. Naive, central memory, regulatory and stem cell-like memory CD4+ T cells were sorted on a BD FACSAria II using a panel including CD45RO, CCR7, CD25, CD127, CD95 and CD27. Purity was above 95% for every sorted population. PBMCs were separated immediately by Lymphoprep density gradient centrifugation and were stained directly, without being cultured. So that batch effects would be minimized, each experiment stained and sorted samples in pairs, pairing one healthy donor with one patient. The source material was naive CD4+ T cells from blood. Read against the paper, the sample's cell subset or site label means: true naive CD4+ T cells. Here the chain combines TRBV6-6 and TRBJ2-3; the D gene is unclear. The receptor was derived from a man aged 25-45 years with type 1 diabetes. The DNA sequence is TGTGCCAGCAGACAAAGCACAGATACGCAGTATTTT. This is translated as CASRQSTDTQYF.